These 14 T cell receptor beta chains were sequenced from one sample in a study of cytomegalovirus exposure and HLA in healthy donors. Use of 60 Vbeta and 13 Jbeta primers characterized the PCR. Sequenced by immunoSEQ multiplex PCR; TCRdb stores in-frame clones only, minus some. The sample shows over 100,000 clones, approximately 80% of them seen only once. Sequencing was done on a sample of PBMCs. Every receptor here comes from a middle-aged man in good health and CMV-seropositive.

This sequence joins TRBV4-1 and TRBJ1-4; TRBD1 matches 10 bases. This CDR3 has 16 residues. CDR1 and CDR2 (germline): MGHRA, YSYEKL. V was pared by 1 base and J by 6 bases, with 5 bases of the junction left unmatched. CDR3 sequence reads: CASSQGRTGGDEKLFF. CDR3 sequence (DNA): TGCGCCAGCAGCCAAGGACGGACAGGGGGGGATGAAAAACTGTTTTTT.

The chain joins TRBV10-2 to TRBJ2-3; TRBD2 agrees at 7 bases. The CDR3 contains 14 residues. The V gene's germline CDR1 is WSHSY and CDR2 SAAADI. V shed 0 bases and J 5 bases; nucleotides not matched to a gene: 2. CDR3 sequence reads: CASSESASGDTQYF. CDR3 DNA: TGCGCCAGCAGTGAGTCGGCTAGCGGAGATACGCAGTATTTT.

The rearrangement links TRBV7-2 to TRBJ2-7; D is unclear. Deletions cut 2 bases from V and 4 bases from J, with 9 bases between. CDR3 length: 13 residues. CDR1 is SGHTA and CDR2 is FQGNSA in the germline V gene. The CDR3 region has the DNA TGTGCCAGCAGCTTAACGGGTACTTACGAGCAGTACTTC. Translated, it gives CASSLTGTYEQYF. Full variable domain (outside the CDR3, taken from reference TRBV7-2 and TRBJ2-7): GAGVSQSPSNKVTEKGKDVELRCDPISGHTALYWYRQSLGQGLEFLIYFQGNSAPDKSGLPSDRFSAERTGGSVSTLTIQRTQQEDSAVYLCASSLTGTYEQYFGPGTRLTVT.

The V and J genes are TRBV28 and TRBJ2-7, with a possible D match to TRBD1 (6 bases). V dropped 3 bases and J dropped 2 bases, with 11 bases sitting between them. CDR1 is MDHEN, CDR2 SYDVKM, per germline. CDR3 size: 14 residues. This CDR3 reads CASSLVGQPYEQYF. The DNA of the CDR3 is TGTGCCAGCAGTTTGGTTGGACAGCCCTACGAGCAGTACTTC.

The rearrangement uses TRBV18 and TRBJ1-4; D possibly corresponds to TRBD1 (6 bases). With 3 bases removed from V and 6 bases from J, the gap between germline ends came to 17 bases. CDR3 length: 16 residues. Germline CDR1 KGHSH, CDR2 LQKENI. Here the CDR3 reads CASSPGITGIHEKLFF. DNA for the CDR3: TGTGCCAGCTCACCTGGAATCACAGGGATACATGAAAAACTGTTTTTT.

This chain joins TRBV19 and TRBJ1-5; 8 nucleotides align to TRBD1. V trimming: 4 bases; J trimming: 3 bases; junction bases outside the gene matches: 5. Germline V CDR1 and CDR2: LNHDA, SQIVND (reference sequence). This CDR3 has 15 amino acids. The CDR3 loop is CASSNGQGINQPQHF. CDR3 nucleotides: TGTGCCAGTAGTAACGGACAGGGTATCAATCAGCCCCAGCATTTT.

The chain couples TRBV28 to TRBJ1-5, with 9 positions matching TRBD1. V shed 4 bases, J shed 5 bases, and the junction held 6 bases outside the gene matches. In germline, CDR1 is MDHEN, CDR2 SYDVKM. The CDR3 contains 15 residues. CDR3 in DNA: TGTGCCAGCAGTTCTGGACAGGGGAATCATCAGCCCCAGCATTTT. Protein product: CASSSGQGNHQPQHF.

This sequence joins TRBV19 and TRBJ1-2; D is perhaps TRBD1 (6 bases). Trimming cost V 8 bases and J 7 bases, with 11 bases left between them. The CDR3 extends over 11 amino acids. CDR1 LNHDA and CDR2 SQIVND come from the germline V gene (reference sequence). As DNA, the CDR3 is TGTGCCAGTGAAAGGGGGACTGGCTACACCTTC. It is translated as CASERGTGYTF. Combining the CDR3 with reference TRBV19 and TRBJ1-2 gives the whole variable domain DGGITQSPKYLFRKEGQNVTLSCEQNLNHDAMYWYRQDPGQGLRLIYYSQIVNDFQKGDIAEGYSVSREKKESFPLTVTSAQKNPTAFYLCASERGTGYTFGSGTRLTVV.

This chain joins TRBV21-1 and TRBJ2-5; the table assigns TRBD2, which was not confirmed against the DNA. TRBV21-1 is marked as a pseudogene. The CDR3 covers 18 residues. The CDR3 reads CASFRRGLAGGQRETQYF. DNA of the CDR3: TGTGCCAGCTTTCGACGCGGACTAGCGGGGGGGCAAAGAGAGACCCAGTACTTC.

The chain combines TRBV7-8 with TRBJ1-2; D possibly corresponds to TRBD1 (5 bases). Germline V gene sequence: CDR1 SGHVS, CDR2 FQNEAQ. The V gene lost 5 bases and the J gene lost 7 bases, with 20 bases spanning the gap. The CDR3 consists of 15 residues. Written as DNA, the CDR3 is TGTGCCAGCAGCACTAGCGGTGGGGGATGGAGTGGCTACACCTTC. Translation: CASSTSGGGWSGYTF.

This clone was observed a single time. V is TRBV5-8 and J is TRBJ2-2; 7 bases are a match to TRBD2. Germline trimming cut 0 bases from V and 2 bases from J; bases unmatched to any gene: 7. Germline V gene lookup returns CDR1 SGHTS and CDR2 YDEGEE. This CDR3 spans 17 amino acids. The CDR3 nucleotides read TGTGCCAGCAGCTTGGCCAGACTAGCCTTTAACACCGGGGAGCTGTTTTTT. This encodes CASSLARLAFNTGELFF.

This clone occurred a few times. The chain uses TRBV5-1 and TRBJ2-7, with TRBD1 matching 8 bases. The germline V gene encodes CDR1 SGHRS and CDR2 YFSETQ. V gave up 0 bases and J gave up 3 bases; unmatched junction bases: 11. This CDR3 region has 17 residues. In nucleotides, the CDR3 is TGCGCCAGCAGCTTGGGACCCGGTGACAGGGGATACTACGAGCAGTACTTC. This codes for CASSLGPGDRGYYEQYF.

This rearrangement joins TRBV6-4 to TRBJ2-1; D gene uncertain. Trimming left V 6 bases short and J 5 bases short, with 11 bases between. This CDR3 is built from 13 residues. Germline CDR1 MRHNA, CDR2 SNTAGT. CDR3: CASRPDGDNEQFF. CDR3 in DNA: TGTGCCAGCAGGCCCGACGGAGACAATGAGCAGTTCTTC.

This chain joins TRBV11-1 and TRBJ1-1, with a tentative D call TRBD1 (5 bases). The ends were cut back, 6 bases at V and 1 base at J, with 18 bases in the middle. CDR3 size: 16 residues. Germline-derived CDR1 and CDR2 are SGHAT and FQDESV (reference sequence). CDR3 in amino acids: CASRPRGGYGNTEAFF. In nucleotides, the CDR3 is TGTGCCAGCAGACCTAGGGGAGGATATGGGAACACTGAAGCTTTCTTT.